The source of this TCR beta chain is a study of blood T cell repertoires in COVID-19 (TCRdb year 2020). Study-level background: The collaborator samples originated in the United States, Italy and Spain and spanned the acute and convalescent phases of COVID-19. The prospective study material was composed of cDNA or gDNA derived from T cells, B-cell-depleted T cells, or PBMCs. Subjects who had been exposed to COVID-19, were actively infected with it, or had recovered from it provided the deeply sampled blood TCRbeta repertoires that made up the dataset. The repertoires were released in a freely available public database intended as a resource for research on the immune response to SARS-CoV-2. Samples came from the ongoing ImmuneRACE study (first 160 participants) plus 1,254 subjects from 6 global collaborators. Sample metadata almost always included a de-identified subject ID, COVID-19 status, age in years and sex. HLA class I and class II types, where available, came from metadata supplied by the sample provider rather than from assay-based typing. Results and caveats for the whole study, not just this receptor: The amount of clinical and demographic metadata varied by source and participant and was provided uncurated.

Turning to this clone: This clone's antigen is unknown. Within one base of it there is no much larger clone, and no base qualities were kept.

The immunoSEQ Assay, a bias-controlled multiplex PCR, was used to amplify TCRbeta CDR3 regions from genomic DNA. The original pipeline was this. The number of nucleated cells in each sample was estimated by amplification of reference gene primers within the assay. To quantify the absolute abundance of each unique TCRbeta CDR3 rearrangement, sequence reads were collapsed and filtered. For each sample, productive Simpson clonality was calculated as the square root of Simpson's diversity index over productive rearrangements. TCRdb holds this immuneACCESS table with in-frame rearrangements only. Some clones are missing; in checked studies, unresolved V genes explain under half, and the rest has no known cause. V, J and clone size derive from that table, while D and trimming were established from the DNA sequence. Counted in this sample were 110,000 or so clones; 81% of them appeared once. The top ten clones comprise about 1.6% of the sample.

CDR1 and CDR2 (SGHRS, YFSETQ) derive from the germline V gene. Germline trimming amounts to 5 bases on V and 2 bases on J, with 5 as the count of junction bases outside the gene matches. The CDR3 covers 15 residues, taking in both the cysteine and the phenylalanine. Only CDR3 DNA is held: 45 bases, read in frame from base 1. The collaborating institutions used their own protocols to collect whole blood in K2EDTA tubes. For TCRbeta analysis, collaborators shipped samples as frozen whole blood, isolated PBMCs, or DNA extracted from either of those sample types. Sequenced input: peripheral blood. The V gene is TRBV5-1 and the J gene is TRBJ2-3; 10 of the junction bases match TRBD2. The origin of this receptor is a man in his forties or fifties with acute or convalescent COVID-19. At the DNA level, the sequence is TGCGCCAGCAGGGCCCTAGCGGGGGACACAGATACGCAGTATTTT. Its translation is CASRALAGDTDTQYF.